This T cell receptor (beta chain) originates from a study of T cells after yellow fever vaccination. Study-wide findings and caveats: Booster samples showed a return of most primary-vaccination clones (roughly 96% CD4, about 87% CD8).

The CDR3 runs 15 residues. Germline V gene sequence: CDR1 MNHEY, CDR2 SMNVEV (reference sequence). The ends lost 3 bases at V and 0 bases at J; junction bases unmatched: 1. Conversion of TCR transcripts into cDNA relied on 5'RACE template switching, which added a universal primer site and UMIs. Using its own MiXCR run on the 5' RACE reads, TCRdb lists one record per CDR3 protein. The sample shows 150,000 to 200,000 distinct CDR3 sequences, 11% of them seen only once. With regard to this clonotype: The antigen remains undetermined.

The TCR sequence derives from a man between 18 and 29 years old who received the YFV17D yellow fever vaccine. The genes are TRBV27 and TRBJ1-5; the match to TRBD1 covers 8 bases. The material was CD8+ T cells sorted from PBMCs, obtained 15 days after the yellow fever booster vaccination. CDR3 coding DNA: TGTGCCAGCAGTTTTACAGGGGGTAGCAATCAGCCCCAGCATTTT. Protein product: CASSFTGGSNQPQHF.